This TCR beta chain is from a study of T-cell memory formation after mild COVID-19. Study in general: The study found TCR clusters largely donor specific.

A word on this clonotype: What it recognizes is unknown.

Study-wide findings and caveats: SARS-CoV-2 specificity was not confirmed for second-wave clones peaking on day 37. Day 15 to 85 contractors were CD4/CD8 balanced; later expanders leaned CD4+.

The trim removed 6 bases at V and 3 bases at J, leaving 11 bases unmatched. This CDR3 contains 17 residues. Per germline, CDR1 SGHTA and CDR2 FQGNSA. Constant-segment primers served in 5'RACE that generated TCR alpha and TCR beta cDNA libraries bearing sample barcodes and UMIs. TCRdb fed the 5' RACE reads into MiXCR, producing one record per CDR3 protein. The sample holds tens of thousands of distinct CDR3 sequences, 7.3% seen once. This chain joins TRBV7-2 and TRBJ2-5; 12 positions match TRBD2. This receptor was obtained from a man aged 18 to 35 who had mild COVID-19 (a few samples of this study predate the infection). Cell type and time point are not known. The sequenced sample was PBMCs or a T cell subset sorted from them (not recorded which). CDR3 coding DNA: TGTGCCAGCAGGTTGGGACTAGCGGGTTACCCAAAAGAGACCCAGTACTTC. It specifies CASRLGLAGYPKETQYF.